Listed here are 20 T cell receptor beta chains from one sample, sequenced in a study of blood T cell repertoires in COVID-19. TCRdb's table, derived via immunoSEQ multiplex PCR, lists solely in-frame clones and lacks some. The sample shows 180,000 or so clones, around four fifths of them seen only once. Sample: peripheral blood. These receptors came from a man aged 40-55 years who had recovered from COVID-19.

This clone was counted only a few times. The chain combines TRBV5-4 with TRBJ2-1; perhaps TRBD2 as D (6 bases). The CDR3 is 13 amino acids. Looked up from germline, CDR1 is SGHNT and CDR2 is YYREEE (reference sequence). V lost 4 bases to trimming and J lost 9 bases, with 14 bases between them. CDR3 amino acids: CASSVRERAEQFF. CDR3 in DNA: TGTGCCAGCAGCGTCAGGGAGCGGGCTGAGCAGTTCTTC.

This clone was recorded only once. This rearrangement joins TRBV27 to TRBJ2-7; D unclear. Germline loops: CDR1 MNHEY, CDR2 SMNVEV (reference sequence). V was cut by 9 bases and J by 2 bases, with 11 bases left in between. CDR3 length equals 12 residues. The CDR3 here is CASMGPTYEQYF. In DNA, the CDR3 is TGTGCCAGTATGGGCCCTACCTACGAGCAGTACTTC.

CDR3 coding DNA: TGCGCCAGCGAGGGCAATGAAGCTTTCTTT. Translating gives CASEGNEAFF. This chain connects TRBV10-1 to TRBJ1-1; no reliable D call. Trimming took off 8 bases at V and 7 bases at J, with 8 bases between the two ends. The CDR3 runs 10 residues. Germline assignment: CDR1 WNHNN and CDR2 SYGVQD (reference sequence).

J is TRBJ1-1 and V is TRBV6-6; no clear D. CDR1 and CDR2 (germline): MNHNY, SVGAGI (reference sequence). The ends were cut back, 2 bases at V and 6 bases at J, with 7 bases in the middle. The length of the CDR3 is 12 residues. CDR3 bases: TGTGCCAGCAGTTACGAGTCGGCTGAAGCTTTCTTT. Amino acid sequence: CASSYESAEAFF.

The chain couples TRBV6-2 or TRBV6-3 to TRBJ2-7; no reliable D call. This CDR3 comprises 13 residues. Germline V lookup: CDR1 MNHEY, CDR2 SVGEGT. The V end was cut by 2 bases, the J end by 3 bases, with 8 bases between. The CDR3 reads CASSYRHFYEQYF. As DNA, the CDR3 is TGTGCCAGCAGTTACAGACATTTCTACGAGCAGTACTTC.

The rearrangement links TRBV21-1 to TRBJ1-1; the table calls TRBD1, which could not be checked here. TRBV21-1 is tagged as a pseudogene. The CDR3 is 16 residues long. The CDR3 nucleotides are TGTGCCAGCAGCATCAGACAGGGGCGCATGAACACTGAAGCTTTCTTT. Protein product: CASSIRQGRMNTEAFF.

The V and J genes are TRBV5-1 and TRBJ2-2; 9 bases map to TRBD2. Per germline, CDR1 SGHRS and CDR2 YFSETQ. The CDR3 is 16 residues long. J gave up 1 base and V 1 base, and 2 bases lay outside the gene matches. DNA for the CDR3: TGCGCCAGCAGCTTGCGACTAGCGGAGAACACCGGGGAGCTGTTTTTT. Its translation: CASSLRLAENTGELFF.

The rearrangement joins TRBV5-6 to TRBJ2-5, with a possible D match to TRBD1 (6 bases). Trimming took 4 bases from V and 5 from J, leaving 15 bases between them. CDR3 length equals 14 residues. CDR1 is SGHDT and CDR2 is YYEEEE in the germline V gene. This chain's CDR3 is CASSAQQGAETQYF. As DNA, the CDR3 is TGTGCCAGCAGCGCTCAACAGGGCGCGGAGACCCAGTACTTC.

This chain links TRBV24-1 with TRBJ1-2; 7 bases line up with TRBD1. The CDR3 has 15 residues. Germline values: CDR1 KGHDR, CDR2 SFDVKD. The junction had 7 bases not matched to a gene; V was cut back by 2 bases and J by 5 bases. The CDR3 DNA sequence: TGTGCCACCAGTGATTCAAAAACAGGGGCATATGGCTACACCTTC. It is translated as CATSDSKTGAYGYTF.

The chain carries TRBV19 and TRBJ2-1, with D hard to call. The CDR3 has 12 amino acids. V was trimmed by 5 bases and J by 9 bases, leaving 11 bases between them. Germline V gene lookup returns CDR1 LNHDA and CDR2 SQIVND (reference sequence). The CDR3 sequence is CASSYSLGEQFF. CDR3 coding DNA: TGTGCCAGTAGTTATAGCCTTGGTGAGCAGTTCTTC.

CDR3 region: CASSLFGGRPTGANVLTF. The CDR3 DNA reads as TGTGCCAGCAGCTTATTCGGGGGGCGGCCTACTGGGGCCAACGTCCTGACTTTC. The gene calls are TRBV11-3 and TRBJ2-6; the D gene is possibly TRBD2 (7 bases). This CDR3 comprises 18 residues. Germline CDR1 SGHNT, CDR2 YENEEA. The V end was cut by 2 bases, the J end by 2 bases, with 16 bases between.

V is TRBV29-1 and J is TRBJ2-1, with D possibly TRBD2 on 6 matching bases. CDR1 and CDR2 (germline): SQVTM, ANQGSEA. V was cut by 4 bases and J by 7 bases, with 20 bases left in between. The CDR3 is made up of 15 amino acids. CDR3 coding DNA: TGCAGCGTTGGGGGCTTTGGCGGGGCGATGAATGAGCAGTTCTTC. Amino acids: CSVGGFGGAMNEQFF.

In this sample, this clone turned up a few times. The chain joins TRBV19 to TRBJ1-5, with 8 bases matching TRBD1. CDR1 and CDR2 (germline): LNHDA, SQIVND (reference sequence). J lost 4 bases, V lost 5 bases, and 4 bases had no gene match. This CDR3 contains 14 residues. This chain's CDR3 is CASSWTGRNQPQHF. CDR3 nucleotide sequence: TGTGCCAGTAGTTGGACAGGGAGGAATCAGCCCCAGCATTTT.

This chain connects TRBV10-3 to TRBJ2-7; D is unresolved. The germline CDR1 and CDR2 sequences are ENHRY and SYGVKD. Between the trimmed V and J ends, which lost 7 bases and 4 bases, there was a span of 17 bases. This CDR3 comprises 14 residues. The CDR3 region has the DNA TGTGCCATCATGTCACCGGCAGGAAAGTACGAGCAGTACTTC. Translated: CAIMSPAGKYEQYF.

The chain combines TRBV14 with TRBJ2-5; 8 bases align to TRBD1. The CDR3 runs to 15 residues. Germline V gene sequence: CDR1 SGHDN, CDR2 FVKESK. The V segment lost 0 bases and the J segment 4 bases; nucleotides outside the gene matches: 4. CDR3 sequence (DNA): TGTGCCAGCAGCCAAGACAGGGGGCGAGGAGAGACCCAGTACTTC. Translating it yields CASSQDRGRGETQYF.

V is TRBV7-2 and J is TRBJ1-5; a possible D gene is TRBD1 (6 bases). The CDR3 length is 14 residues. CDR1 is SGHTA and CDR2 is FQGNSA in the germline V gene. V was clipped by 3 bases and J by 6 bases, with 12 bases between them. This CDR3 is CASSLDQGFQPQHF. For the CDR3, the DNA is TGTGCCAGCAGCTTGGACCAGGGGTTTCAGCCCCAGCATTTT. Together with reference TRBV7-2 and TRBJ1-5, the CDR3 gives the full variable domain: GAGVSQSPSNKVTEKGKDVELRCDPISGHTALYWYRQSLGQGLEFLIYFQGNSAPDKSGLPSDRFSAERTGGSVSTLTIQRTQQEDSAVYLCASSLDQGFQPQHFGDGTRLSIL.

The CDR3 coding sequence is TGTGCCAGCACCGGACAGGGGAAAAATGAGCAGTTCTTC. Translation gives CASTGQGKNEQFF. This rearrangement joins TRBV6-5 to TRBJ2-1, with TRBD1 matching 9 bases. Germline V gene lookup returns CDR1 MNHEY and CDR2 SVGAGI. The CDR3 has 13 amino acids. With V trimmed by 7 bases and J by 7 bases, 5 bases remained unmatched.

The chain couples TRBV7-9 to TRBJ2-7; 8 bases are shared with TRBD2. The V segment lost 6 bases and the J segment 1 base; nucleotides outside the gene matches: 2. Germline loops: CDR1 SEHNR, CDR2 FQNEAQ (reference sequence). The CDR3 contains 13 residues. CDR3 residues: CASRRGESYEQYF. For the CDR3, the DNA is TGTGCCAGCAGGCGGGGGGAGTCCTACGAGCAGTACTTC. Looking up the rest from reference TRBV7-9 and TRBJ2-7 gives the full variable domain: DTGVSQNPRHKITKRGQNVTFRCDPISEHNRLYWYRQTLGQGPEFLTYFQNEAQLEKSRLLSDRFSAERPKGSFSTLEIQRTEQGDSAMYLCASRRGESYEQYFGPGTRLTVT.

This sequence joins TRBV5-6 and TRBJ2-3; D is perhaps TRBD2 (6 bases). The CDR3 length is 12 residues. Deletions cut 3 bases from V and 7 bases from J, with 9 bases between. Germline CDR1 is SGHDT and CDR2 is YYEEEE. The CDR3 loop is CASSSLAHTQYF. In DNA, the CDR3 is TGTGCCAGCAGCTCCCTAGCGCATACGCAGTATTTT.

This rearrangement joins TRBV20-1 to TRBJ2-1; 9 nucleotides match TRBD2. The V gene's germline CDR1 is DFQATT and CDR2 SNEGSKA (reference sequence). The CDR3 is 15 amino acids. J gave up 8 bases and V 3 bases, and 11 bases lay outside the gene matches. CDR3 DNA sequence: TGCAGTGCTAGTTTACAGCTAGCGGGAACAGATGAGCAGTTCTTC. It is translated as CSASLQLAGTDEQFF.